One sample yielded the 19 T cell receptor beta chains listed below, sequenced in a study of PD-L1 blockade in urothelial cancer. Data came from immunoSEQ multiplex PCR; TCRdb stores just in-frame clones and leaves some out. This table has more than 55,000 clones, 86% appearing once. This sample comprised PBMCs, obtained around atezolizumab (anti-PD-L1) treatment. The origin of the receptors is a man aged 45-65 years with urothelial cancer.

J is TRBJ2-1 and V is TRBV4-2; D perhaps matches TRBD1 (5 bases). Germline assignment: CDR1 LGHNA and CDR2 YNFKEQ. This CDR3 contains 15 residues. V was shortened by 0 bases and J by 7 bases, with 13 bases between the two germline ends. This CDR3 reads CASSQEQVSLNEQFF. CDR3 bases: TGTGCCAGCAGCCAAGAACAGGTCTCCCTAAATGAGCAGTTCTTC.

CDR3 loop: CASSMRLATSTDTQYF. For the CDR3, the DNA is TGTGCCAGCAGCATGCGACTAGCGACTAGCACAGATACGCAGTATTTT. The V call is TRBV11-2, the J call TRBJ2-3; 8 bases are shared with TRBD2. Germline-derived CDR1 and CDR2 are SGHAT and FQNNGV. V lost 5 bases, J lost 0 bases, and 7 bases stayed unmatched. This CDR3 is 16 amino acids long.

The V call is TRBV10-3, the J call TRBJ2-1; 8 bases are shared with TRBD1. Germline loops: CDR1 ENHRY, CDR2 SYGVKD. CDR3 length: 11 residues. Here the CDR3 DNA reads TGTGCAAACAGGGGGAGGAATGAGCAGTTCTTC. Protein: CANRGRNEQFF.

The CDR3 DNA reads TGTGCCAGCAGCTTACAGGTGACTAGCAGGACAGATACGCAGTATTTT. As protein: CASSLQVTSRTDTQYF. The chain employs TRBV7-2 and TRBJ2-3, with 7 bases lining up with TRBD2. The length of the CDR3 is 16 residues. Germline CDR1 reads SGHTA; CDR2 reads FQGNSA. V lost 2 bases, J lost 3 bases, and 8 bases stayed unmatched.

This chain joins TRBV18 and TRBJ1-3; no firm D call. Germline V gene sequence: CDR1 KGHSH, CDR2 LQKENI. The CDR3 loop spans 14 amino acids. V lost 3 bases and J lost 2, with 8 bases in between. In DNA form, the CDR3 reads TGTGCCAGCTCACCGGGCAGCCCTGGAAACACCATATATTTT. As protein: CASSPGSPGNTIYF.

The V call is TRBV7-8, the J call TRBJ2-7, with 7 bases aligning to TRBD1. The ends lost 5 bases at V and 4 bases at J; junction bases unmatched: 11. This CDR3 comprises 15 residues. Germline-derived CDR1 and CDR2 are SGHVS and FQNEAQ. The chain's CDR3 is CASSPRQGGNYEQYF. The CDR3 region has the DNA TGTGCCAGCAGCCCCCGACAGGGTGGCAATTACGAGCAGTACTTC.

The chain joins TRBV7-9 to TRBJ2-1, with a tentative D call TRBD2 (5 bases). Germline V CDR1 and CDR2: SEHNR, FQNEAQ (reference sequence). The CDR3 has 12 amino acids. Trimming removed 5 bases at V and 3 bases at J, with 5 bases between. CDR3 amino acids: CASSGGYNEQFF. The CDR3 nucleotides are TGTGCCAGCAGCGGAGGCTACAATGAGCAGTTCTTC. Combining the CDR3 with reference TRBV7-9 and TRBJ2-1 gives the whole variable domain DTGVSQNPRHKITKRGQNVTFRCDPISEHNRLYWYRQTLGQGPEFLTYFQNEAQLEKSRLLSDRFSAERPKGSFSTLEIQRTEQGDSAMYLCASSGGYNEQFFGPGTRLTVL.

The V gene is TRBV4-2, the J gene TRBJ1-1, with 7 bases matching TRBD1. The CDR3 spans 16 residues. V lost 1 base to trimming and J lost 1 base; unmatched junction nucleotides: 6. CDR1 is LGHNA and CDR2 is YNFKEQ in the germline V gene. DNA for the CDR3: TGTGCCAGCAGCCAAGCCGACAGGGTAGGGAACACTGAAGCTTTCTTT. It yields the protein CASSQADRVGNTEAFF.

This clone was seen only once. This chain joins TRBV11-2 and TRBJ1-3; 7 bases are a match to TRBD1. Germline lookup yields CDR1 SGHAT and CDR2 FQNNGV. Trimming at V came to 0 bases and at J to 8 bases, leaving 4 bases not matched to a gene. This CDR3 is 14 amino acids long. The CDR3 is CASSLEQGIDTIYF. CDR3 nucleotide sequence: TGTGCCAGCAGCTTAGAACAGGGGATTGACACCATATATTTT.

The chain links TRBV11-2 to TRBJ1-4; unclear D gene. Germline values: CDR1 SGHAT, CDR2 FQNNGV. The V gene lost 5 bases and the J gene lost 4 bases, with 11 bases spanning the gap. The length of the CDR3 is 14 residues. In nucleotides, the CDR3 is TGTGCCAGCAGCCCCGGGGTGATTAATGAAAAACTGTTTTTT. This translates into CASSPGVINEKLFF.

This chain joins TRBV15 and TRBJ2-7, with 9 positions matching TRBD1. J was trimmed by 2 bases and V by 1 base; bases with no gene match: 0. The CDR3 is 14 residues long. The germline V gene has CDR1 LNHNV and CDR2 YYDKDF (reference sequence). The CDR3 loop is CATSRGDRAYEQYF. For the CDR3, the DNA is TGTGCCACCAGCAGAGGGGACAGGGCCTACGAGCAGTACTTC.

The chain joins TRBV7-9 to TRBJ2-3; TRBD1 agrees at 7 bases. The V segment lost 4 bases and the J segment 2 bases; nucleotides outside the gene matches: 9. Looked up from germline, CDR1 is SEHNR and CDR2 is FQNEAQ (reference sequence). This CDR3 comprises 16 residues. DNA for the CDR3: TGTGCCAGCAGCTCACCCCGACAGGGAATCACAGATACGCAGTATTTT. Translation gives CASSSPRQGITDTQYF.

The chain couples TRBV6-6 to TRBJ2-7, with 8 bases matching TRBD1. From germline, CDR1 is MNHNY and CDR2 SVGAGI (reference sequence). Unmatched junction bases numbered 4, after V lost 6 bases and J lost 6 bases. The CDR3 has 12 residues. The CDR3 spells CASSITGGEQYF. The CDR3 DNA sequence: TGTGCCAGCAGCATAACAGGGGGCGAGCAGTACTTC.

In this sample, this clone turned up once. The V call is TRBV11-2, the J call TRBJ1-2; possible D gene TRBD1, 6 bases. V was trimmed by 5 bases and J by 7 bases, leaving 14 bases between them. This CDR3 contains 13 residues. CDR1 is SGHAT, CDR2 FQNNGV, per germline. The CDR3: CASSLRGGRGYTF. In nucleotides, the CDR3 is TGTGCCAGCAGCCTCAGGGGCGGGCGTGGCTACACCTTC.

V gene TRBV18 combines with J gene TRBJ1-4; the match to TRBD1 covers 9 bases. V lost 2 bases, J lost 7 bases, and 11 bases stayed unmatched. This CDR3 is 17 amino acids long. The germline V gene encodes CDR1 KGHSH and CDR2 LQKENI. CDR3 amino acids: CASSPVSPGTGSEKLFF. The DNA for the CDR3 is TGTGCCAGCTCACCAGTATCGCCCGGGACAGGGAGTGAAAAACTGTTTTTT.

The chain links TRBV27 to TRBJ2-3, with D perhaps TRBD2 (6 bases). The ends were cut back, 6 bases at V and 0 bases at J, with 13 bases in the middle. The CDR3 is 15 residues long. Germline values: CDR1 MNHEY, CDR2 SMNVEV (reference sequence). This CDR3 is CASRRRETSTDTQYF. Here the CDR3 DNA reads TGTGCCAGCAGACGGCGGGAAACTAGCACAGATACGCAGTATTTT.

The CDR3 coding sequence is TGTGCCAGCAGTTACAGCAGACAGGGGCGGCTCATTCAGTACTTC. Translation: CASSYSRQGRLIQYF. The V and J genes are TRBV6-5 and TRBJ2-4; the match to TRBD1 covers 8 bases. The CDR3 contains 15 residues. Losses at the gene ends were 2 bases for V and 9 bases for J; bases not matched to a gene: 9. Looked up from germline, CDR1 is MNHEY and CDR2 is SVGAGI.

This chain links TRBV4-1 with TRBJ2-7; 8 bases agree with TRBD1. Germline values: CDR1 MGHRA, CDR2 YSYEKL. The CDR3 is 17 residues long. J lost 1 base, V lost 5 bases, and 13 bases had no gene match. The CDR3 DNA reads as TGCGCCAGCAGCTCGAGTCCAGGGACAGGAATTTCCTACGAGCAGTACTTC. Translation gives CASSSSPGTGISYEQYF.

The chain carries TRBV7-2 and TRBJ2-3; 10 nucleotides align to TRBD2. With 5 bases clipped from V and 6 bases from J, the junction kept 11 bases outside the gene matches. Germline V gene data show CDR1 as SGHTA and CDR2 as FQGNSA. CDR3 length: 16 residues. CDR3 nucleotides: TGTGCCAGCAGCCATATAGCGGGAGGCGTGGTGGATACGCAGTATTTT. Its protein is CASSHIAGGVVDTQYF.